The 26 T cell receptor beta chains below all came from one sample that was sequenced in a study of regulatory T cells in long-lasting Graves disease. CDR3 regions were amplified by Arm-PCR using iRepertoire HTBI primers to build TCR beta libraries. TCRdb fed the multiplex PCR reads into MiXCR, producing one record per CDR3 protein. The sample comprises roughly 360,000 distinct CDR3 sequences, 12% of which are singletons, and approximately 20% rests with the top ten. The time point: newly diagnosed GD, antithyroid drugs for less than 3 months. Researchers made the TCR library from RNA that was extracted from PBMCs. In addition, the sample was reused for a study of T cells in Graves' hyperthyroidism and ophthalmopathy.

This specimen consisted of peripheral blood mononuclear cells (PBMCs), obtained at new diagnosis, from a patient treated with antithyroid drugs. The origin of the receptors is a woman aged 18-35 years with Graves disease.

The gene calls are TRBV12-3 or TRBV12-4 and TRBJ1-2, with unresolved D. V was pared by 3 bases and J by 8 bases, with 19 bases between. This CDR3 is built from 15 residues. As DNA, the CDR3 is TGTGCCAGCAGTTTCTTCGCTCGGGGTATTGGGGGCTACACCTTC. As protein: CASSFFARGIGGYTF.

The J gene is TRBJ2-5, the V gene TRBV7-3; TRBD1 is a possible D gene (5 bases). Germline V gene sequence: CDR1 SGHTA, CDR2 FQGTGA. The length of the CDR3 is 14 residues. The ends were cut back, 2 bases at V and 5 bases at J, with 12 bases in the middle. CDR3: CASSLAGHGETQYF. In DNA form, the CDR3 reads TGTGCCAGCAGCTTAGCCGGACACGGGGAGACCCAGTACTTC.

This clonotype was recorded at least ten times. CDR3 DNA sequence: TGTGCCAGCAGTGAACCCGGGGGTGAGCAGTTCTTC. Its protein product is CASSEPGGEQFF. The chain couples TRBV2 to TRBJ2-1, with TRBD2 as a possible D gene (6 bases). Germline V gene data show CDR1 as SNHLY and CDR2 as FYNNEI. The V end lost 2 bases, the J end lost 9 bases, and 8 bases lay between the germline ends. There are 12 residues in the CDR3.

This clonotype was seen ten or more times. The J gene is TRBJ1-1, the V gene TRBV11-1; D remains unclear. Trimming removed 2 bases at V and 9 bases at J, with 16 bases between. Germline lookup yields CDR1 SGHAT and CDR2 FQDESV (reference sequence). CDR3 length: 14 residues. Written as DNA, the CDR3 is TGTGCCAGCAGCTTAATCGGGTTTGGCGTCCAAGCTTTCTTT. The encoded protein is CASSLIGFGVQAFF.

The chain links TRBV11-2 to TRBJ1-2; D remains unclear. This CDR3 is 11 amino acids long. V lost 4 bases and J lost 12, with 12 bases in between. Germline loops: CDR1 SGHAT, CDR2 FQNNGV. The CDR3 loop reads CASSYTAAHTF. The DNA for the CDR3 is TGTGCCAGCAGCTACACGGCCGCGCACACCTTC.

This chain joins TRBV6-2 or TRBV6-3 and TRBJ1-6; a weak D match, TRBD1 (6 bases). CDR3 length: 15 residues. CDR1 is MNHEY, CDR2 SVGEGT, per germline. V was shortened by 5 bases and J by 3 bases, with 11 bases between the two germline ends. The CDR3 protein is CASSGGGYYNSPLHF. The CDR3 nucleotides are TGTGCCAGCAGTGGAGGGGGTTACTATAATTCACCCCTCCACTTT.

This clonotype has at least ten counts. The genes are TRBV6-2 or TRBV6-3 and TRBJ2-1; D is unresolved. This CDR3 is 16 amino acids long. CDR1 MNHEY and CDR2 SVGEGT come from the germline V gene. V was trimmed by 4 bases and J by 2 bases, leaving 15 bases between them. The CDR3 bases are TGTGCCAGCAGTTTCCTGGGCCAAAGAACCTACAATGAGCAGTTCTTC. This sequence encodes CASSFLGQRTYNEQFF.

Here the CDR3 reads CAIRGLAQETQYF. CDR3 bases: TGTGCCATCAGAGGACTAGCCCAAGAGACCCAGTACTTC. The V and J genes are TRBV10-3 and TRBJ2-5, with 8 positions matching TRBD2. The germline V gene encodes CDR1 ENHRY and CDR2 SYGVKD. The CDR3 sequence is 13 residues long. V dropped 6 bases and J dropped 1; count of bases not matched to a gene: 1.

This clonotype appeared many times. V usage is TRBV10-3 and J usage is TRBJ2-5, with D possibly being TRBD1 (5 bases). Germline assignment: CDR1 ENHRY and CDR2 SYGVKD. This CDR3 comprises 17 residues. Trimming left V 2 bases short and J 5 bases short, with 21 bases between. The CDR3 is CAISEIGANTFGETQYF. CDR3 coding DNA: TGTGCCATCAGTGAGATTGGGGCTAACACATTCGGGGAGACCCAGTACTTC.

The V gene is TRBV6-1, the J gene TRBJ2-7; 8 positions agree with TRBD2. This CDR3 spans 14 amino acids. V lost 6 bases and J lost 5; bases outside the gene matches: 9. Germline V gene lookup returns CDR1 MNHNS and CDR2 SASEGT. Here the CDR3 reads CASRQPAGGDEQYV. In DNA form, the CDR3 reads TGTGCCAGCAGGCAACCCGCCGGGGGGGACGAGCAGTACGTC.

This clonotype was seen many times. The chain links TRBV11-1 to TRBJ1-4; D ambiguous. Trimming cost V 5 bases and J 8 bases, with 21 bases left between them. Per the germline V gene, CDR1 is SGHAT and CDR2 is FQDESV (reference sequence). The CDR3 is 16 residues long. CDR3 loop: CASSRNQAPGGEKLFF. CDR3 sequence (DNA): TGTGCCAGCAGCCGCAACCAGGCCCCGGGTGGCGAAAAACTGTTTTTT.

This clonotype was picked up a small number of times. Just one base apart from a much larger clone, this may be a read error. The CDR3 carries no conserved terminal phenylalanine or tryptophan, so it likely arises from a read error. The DNA of the CDR3 is TGTGCTAGTGGTTTGCCGGGGGACAGGGTGAGGACTGAAGCTTTCTGT. Residues: CASGLPGDRVRTEAFC. The V gene is TRBV12-5, the J gene TRBJ1-1, with 9 nucleotides matching TRBD1. This CDR3 has 16 residues. The germline gives CDR1 LGHNT, CDR2 FRNRAP. J was trimmed by 5 bases and V by 2 bases; bases with no gene match: 9.

The chain recombines TRBV5-5 with TRBJ1-4; the match to TRBD1 covers 7 bases. V was pared by 3 bases and J by 6 bases, with 8 bases of the junction left unmatched. CDR3 size: 15 residues. The germline V gene has CDR1 SGHKS and CDR2 YYEKEE (reference sequence). Written as DNA, the CDR3 is TGTGCCAGCAGCTCCGACAGGGAGTACGATGAAAAACTGTTTTTT. Amino acids: CASSSDREYDEKLFF.

This clonotype was seen only a few times. The chain is built from TRBV20-1 and TRBJ2-3, with 12 bases matching TRBD2. V dropped 6 bases and J dropped 5; count of bases not matched to a gene: 6. This CDR3 comprises 14 residues. The germline V gene encodes CDR1 DFQATT and CDR2 SNEGSKA (reference sequence). CDR3 sequence (DNA): TGCAGTGCACCTCCGGGACTAGCGGGAGATACGCAGTATTTT. Protein product: CSAPPGLAGDTQYF.

V and J are TRBV10-2 and TRBJ2-2, with D uncertain. The CDR3 extends over 14 amino acids. Germline CDR1 reads WSHSY; CDR2 reads SAAADI. V lost 10 bases to trimming and J lost 3 bases, with 15 bases between them. The DNA for the CDR3 is TGCGCCACCGGCCTATCCGGACACACCGGGGAGCTGTTTTTT. Translated: CATGLSGHTGELFF.

This clonotype was detected ten times or more. The genes are TRBV2 and TRBJ1-6; 12 bases align to TRBD1. This CDR3 has 16 residues. V lost 8 bases, J lost 9 bases, and 11 bases stayed unmatched. Germline CDR1 SNHLY, CDR2 FYNNEI. As DNA, the CDR3 is TGTGCCAGCTACCTTCGAGGGACAGGGGGCAGTTCACCCCTCCACTTT. Encoded protein: CASYLRGTGGSSPLHF.

This clonotype occurred many times. The chain carries TRBV4-3 and TRBJ2-7; 10 bases match TRBD1. Germline values: CDR1 LGHNA, CDR2 YSLEER. The trim removed 0 bases at V and 6 bases at J, leaving 8 bases unmatched. This CDR3 is built from 16 residues. The chain's CDR3 is CASSQDSGTGASEQYF. The CDR3 DNA reads TGCGCCAGCAGCCAAGATTCCGGGACAGGGGCCTCCGAGCAGTACTTC.

This clonotype appeared many times. The chain combines TRBV20-1 with TRBJ2-5, with a weak D call TRBD2 (6 bases). V was cut by 3 bases and J by 3 bases, with 17 bases left in between. Germline CDR1 reads DFQATT; CDR2 reads SNEGSKA (reference sequence). CDR3 length equals 15 residues. CDR3 region: CSASGSKGIKETQYF. Written as DNA, the CDR3 is TGCAGTGCTAGCGGGAGCAAAGGCATCAAAGAGACCCAGTACTTC.

The rearrangement links TRBV20-1 to TRBJ2-7, with D maybe TRBD1 (5 bases). Trimming took 0 bases from V and 0 from J, leaving 18 bases between them. Germline CDR1 and CDR2: DFQATT and SNEGSKA (reference sequence). CDR3 length: 17 residues. The CDR3 DNA sequence: TGCAGTGCTAGAGACTTTGGTATTCGACAGAACTCCTACGAGCAGTACTTC. It encodes CSARDFGIRQNSYEQYF.

This clonotype was observed many times. This chain links TRBV12-3 or TRBV12-4 with TRBJ2-7, with D unclear. CDR3 length: 13 residues. Trimming took off 6 bases at V and 3 bases at J, with 12 bases between the two ends. CDR3 coding DNA: TGTGCCAGCAGCCTGAACGACGGCTACGAGCAGTACTTC. Its protein product is CASSLNDGYEQYF.

This clonotype was recorded at least ten times. This rearrangement joins TRBV6-2 or TRBV6-3 to TRBJ1-1, with D tentatively TRBD1 (5 bases). V was shortened by 0 bases and J by 6 bases, with 8 bases between the two germline ends. This CDR3 is built from 13 residues. The germline gives CDR1 MNHEY, CDR2 SVGEGT. As DNA, the CDR3 is TGTGCCAGCAGTTACTCTTTGGGGGCTGAAGCTTTCTTT. It is translated as CASSYSLGAEAFF.

This clonotype was counted between two and nine times. DNA for the CDR3: TGCGCCAGCAGCTCCCGCCTGTTAGGAGATACGCAGTATTTT. This gives the protein CASSSRLLGDTQYF. The chain has TRBV4-3 and TRBJ2-3, with D hard to call. V lost 5 bases and J lost 5, with 14 bases in between. Germline V gene data show CDR1 as LGHNA and CDR2 as YSLEER. This CDR3 region has 14 residues.

This clonotype has a handful of counts. J is TRBJ2-2 and V is TRBV12-3 or TRBV12-4, with D perhaps TRBD2 (5 bases). Trimming cost V 6 bases and J 4 bases, with 12 bases left between them. The CDR3 is 14 amino acids. In DNA form, the CDR3 reads TGTGCCAGCAGACTTACTAGACGCACCGGGGAGCTGTTTTTT. Its translation: CASRLTRRTGELFF.

This clonotype was seen many times. The chain employs TRBV7-2 and TRBJ1-2, with a tentative D call TRBD1 (6 bases). Trimming stripped 3 bases from V and 4 bases from J, with 15 bases between. Germline assignment: CDR1 SGHTA and CDR2 FQGNSA. The CDR3 covers 15 residues. As DNA, the CDR3 is TGTGCCAGCAGCTTTAGTGGGGACACTTTCTATGGCTACACCTTC. Amino acid sequence: CASSFSGDTFYGYTF.

The chain links TRBV27 to TRBJ2-1; D gene ambiguous. Trimming removed 6 bases at V and 1 base at J, with 4 bases between. Germline CDR1 reads MNHEY; CDR2 reads SMNVEV (reference sequence). This CDR3 comprises 12 residues. The CDR3 sequence: CASRLSYNEQFF. CDR3 in DNA: TGTGCCAGCAGATTGTCCTACAATGAGCAGTTCTTC.

Ten or more counts support this clonotype. The chain has TRBV18 and TRBJ1-1; weak D call: TRBD1 (5 bases). With 5 bases removed from V and 8 bases from J, the gap between germline ends came to 18 bases. Germline V gene data show CDR1 as KGHSH and CDR2 as LQKENI. The CDR3 loop spans 14 amino acids. Here the CDR3 DNA reads TGTGCCAGCTCAGAGTGGGGGATTCGGACAGAAGCTTTCTTT. Translating it yields CASSEWGIRTEAFF.